This T cell receptor (beta chain) was retrieved from a study of T cell responses to AZD1222 COVID-19 vaccine. Study results and limitations: Unmutated variant regions are reportedly targeted by nearly half of spike-specific TCRs. It was only after the peak T cell response that any repertoires were sampled. The breadth and depth of Spike-specific TCRs increased once two AZD1222 doses had been given. Clonal diversity may have been underestimated in mostly white British donors.

CDR3 length: 15 amino acids. V dropped 1 base and J dropped 6; count of bases not matched to a gene: 5. CDR1 is SGHVS and CDR2 is FNYEAQ in the germline V gene. Assay used: immunoSEQ multiplex PCR; TCRdb lists only in-frame clones, some missing. The sample lists 100,000 to 150,000 clones; roughly 90% were seen once. This clone was picked up one time. What it binds is not known. Sample: peripheral blood, taken on day 0 of AZD1222 vaccination. The sequence was collected from an adult in good health. The rearrangement links TRBV7-6 to TRBJ2-1; 8 bases are shared with TRBD2. The CDR3 DNA reads as TGTGCCAGCAGCTTAGTGCGGGGGGTACGCAATGAGCAGTTCTTC. Encoded protein: CASSLVRGVRNEQFF.